The next 25 T cell receptor beta chains were all read from a single sample in a study of beta chain features in type 1 diabetes. What was sequenced were expressed TCRB transcripts, since all of the isolated RNA had been reverse transcribed. Assay used: immunoSEQ multiplex PCR; TCRdb lists only in-frame clones, some missing. This sample yields about 220,000 clones, of which approximately 11% are seen a single time; over 1% belongs to the top ten. The specimen was central memory CD4+ T cells from blood. These receptors were collected from a man between 18 and 35 years old in good health.

The chain carries TRBV2 and TRBJ2-1, with 9 bases identical to TRBD1. J gave up 3 bases and V 6 bases, and 3 bases lay outside the gene matches. This CDR3 is built from 14 residues. The germline CDR1 and CDR2 sequences are SNHLY and FYNNEI. CDR3 DNA sequence: TGTGCCAGCAGGGAGGGACAGGGCTACAATGAGCAGTTCTTC. It codes for CASREGQGYNEQFF.

The chain carries TRBV2 and TRBJ2-5, with D perhaps matching TRBD2 (6 bases). Germline V CDR1 and CDR2: SNHLY, FYNNEI. The V end lost 10 bases, the J end lost 5 bases, and 17 bases lay between the germline ends. The CDR3 is 13 amino acids. This CDR3 is CATARDVQETQYF. CDR3 DNA sequence: TGTGCCACGGCGCGGGACGTCCAGGAGACCCAGTACTTC.

CDR3 amino acids: CASSDGRSSRGEQFF. The CDR3, as DNA: TGTGCCAGCAGTGATGGGCGGTCCTCAAGGGGTGAGCAGTTCTTC. This rearrangement joins TRBV2 to TRBJ2-1; maybe TRBD1 (5 bases). With 3 bases removed from V and 9 bases from J, the gap between germline ends came to 18 bases. CDR3 length: 15 amino acids. Germline V gene lookup returns CDR1 SNHLY and CDR2 FYNNEI.

This clone was observed a handful of times. The chain uses TRBV11-2 and TRBJ1-4; 8 nucleotides line up with TRBD1. After removal of 4 bases from V and 8 bases from J, the junction contained 9 bases not matched to a gene. The CDR3 sequence is 15 residues long. Germline lookup yields CDR1 SGHAT and CDR2 FQNNGV. The CDR3 sequence: CASSSIGQGWEKLFF. The CDR3 coding sequence is TGTGCCAGCAGCTCAATCGGACAGGGTTGGGAAAAACTGTTTTTT.

The chain uses TRBV10-3 and TRBJ2-3; possible D gene TRBD1, 5 bases. The CDR3 covers 15 residues. Germline CDR1 is ENHRY and CDR2 is SYGVKD. The V end lost 6 bases, the J end lost 2 bases, and 15 bases lay between the germline ends. CDR3 protein: CAISPGHVDTDTQYF. The CDR3 DNA reads TGTGCCATCAGCCCCGGACACGTCGACACAGATACGCAGTATTTT.

This clone was observed a handful of times. CDR3 in amino acids: CASSVGLRDIVPYEQYF. The DNA of the CDR3 is TGTGCCAGCAGCGTGGGACTCCGGGACATAGTCCCCTACGAGCAGTACTTC. V gene TRBV9 combines with J gene TRBJ2-7, with D perhaps TRBD1 or TRBD2 (6 bases each). This CDR3 region has 17 residues. Trimming removed 2 bases at V and 2 bases at J, with 20 bases between. Per germline, CDR1 SGDLS and CDR2 YYNGEE.

The genes are TRBV9 and TRBJ2-7, with 8 nucleotides matching TRBD1. The junction had 8 bases not matched to a gene; V was cut back by 3 bases and J by 6 bases. CDR1 is SGDLS, CDR2 YYNGEE, per germline. CDR3 length: 14 residues. The CDR3 DNA sequence: TGTGCCAGCAGCGATAGGGCAGGGGGCTCCGAGCAGTACTTC. It translates to CASSDRAGGSEQYF.

This chain uses TRBV27 with TRBJ1-2; 7 nucleotides line up with TRBD1. Germline V gene data show CDR1 as MNHEY and CDR2 as SMNVEV (reference sequence). CDR3 length equals 15 residues. With 2 bases clipped from V and 0 bases from J, the junction kept 3 bases outside the gene matches. The CDR3 here is CASSLRTGSNYGYTF. In DNA form, the CDR3 reads TGTGCCAGCAGTTTAAGGACAGGTTCTAACTATGGCTACACCTTC.

The chain recombines TRBV10-3 with TRBJ2-7, with 7 positions matching TRBD2. The CDR3 runs 16 residues. J was trimmed by 2 bases and V by 0 bases; bases with no gene match: 7. The germline CDR1 and CDR2 sequences are ENHRY and SYGVKD. The CDR3 sequence is CAISESTSDPPYEQYF. The CDR3 DNA is TGTGCCATCAGTGAGTCAACTAGCGATCCCCCCTACGAGCAGTACTTC.

Ten or more counts support this clone. The CDR3 DNA follows: TGTGCCTGGAGTGAGGGACACCCACAAGAGACCCAGTACTTC. It is translated as CAWSEGHPQETQYF. V usage is TRBV30 and J usage is TRBJ2-5; a possible D gene is TRBD1 (6 bases). The germline CDR1 and CDR2 sequences are GTSNPN and SVGIG (reference sequence). V gave up 1 base and J gave up 2 bases, with 11 bases separating them. This CDR3 contains 14 residues.

On this clone itself: Other DNA sequences in the sample encode the same CDR3. The chain recombines TRBV5-6 with TRBJ2-4; D is unresolved. Germline lookup yields CDR1 SGHDT and CDR2 YYEEEE. V was pared by 2 bases and J by 10 bases, with 7 bases between. The CDR3 is 11 amino acids. This chain's CDR3 is CASSFLGIQYF. CDR3 coding DNA: TGTGCCAGCAGCTTCCTTGGAATTCAGTACTTC.

This clone was recorded a few times. A far larger clone is only one base removed, so a read error is likely. Other nucleotide sequences in the sample specify the same CDR3. The chain employs TRBV7-9 and TRBJ1-2; no reliable D call. V lost 3 bases to trimming and J lost 7 bases, with 12 bases between them. The germline V gene has CDR1 SEHNR and CDR2 FQNEAQ (reference sequence). The CDR3 covers 13 residues. The CDR3 region is CASSLEGSGGYTF. CDR3 coding DNA: TGTGCCAGCAGCTTGGAGGGATCGGGTGGCTACACCTTC. Supplemented by reference TRBV7-9 and TRBJ1-2, the full variable domain reads DTGVSQNPRHKITKRGQNVTFRCDPISEHNRLYWYRQTLGQGPEFLTYFQNEAQLEKSRLLSDRFSAERPKGSFSTLEIQRTEQGDSAMYLCASSLEGSGGYTFGSGTRLTVV.

The genes are TRBV9 and TRBJ2-1; unclear D gene. The V end was cut by 0 bases, the J end by 10 bases, with 8 bases between. The CDR3 covers 12 residues. Germline assignment: CDR1 SGDLS and CDR2 YYNGEE. The CDR3 spells CASSVGVEEQFF. Here the CDR3 DNA reads TGTGCCAGCAGCGTAGGGGTCGAGGAGCAGTTCTTC.

This clone was counted between two and nine times. This sequence joins TRBV20-1 and TRBJ2-7; D is unresolved. Germline assignment: CDR1 DFQATT and CDR2 SNEGSKA (reference sequence). V was trimmed by 3 bases and J by 2 bases, leaving 5 bases between them. The CDR3 totals 11 residues. CDR3 loop: CSASPAYEQYF. CDR3 nucleotide sequence: TGCAGTGCTAGTCCCGCCTACGAGCAGTACTTC.

This rearrangement joins TRBV5-1 to TRBJ2-3; D gene uncertain. The CDR3 covers 12 residues. Germline-derived CDR1 and CDR2 are SGHRS and YFSETQ. V was cut by 0 bases and J by 10 bases, with 9 bases left in between. CDR3: CASSLDRAPQYF. CDR3 nucleotides: TGCGCCAGCAGCTTGGACCGGGCTCCGCAGTATTTT.

This chain links TRBV5-6 with TRBJ2-7; D remains ambiguous. The CDR3 is 12 residues long. V lost 3 bases and J lost 3, with 7 bases in between. Germline CDR1 is SGHDT and CDR2 is YYEEEE. CDR3 DNA: TGTGCCAGCAGCTCGGACCGCTACGAGCAGTACTTC. It yields the protein CASSSDRYEQYF.

This chain uses TRBV5-4 with TRBJ2-6; 7 nucleotides agree with TRBD1. Per germline, CDR1 SGHNT and CDR2 YYREEE (reference sequence). With V trimmed by 4 bases and J by 2 bases, 3 bases remained unmatched. CDR3 length: 15 amino acids. Here the CDR3 DNA reads TGTGCCAGCAGCATACAGGGGACTGGGGCCAACGTCCTGACTTTC. Amino acid sequence: CASSIQGTGANVLTF.

This clone has more than one count but fewer than ten. The genes are TRBV7-9 and TRBJ2-5; no reliable D call. The J call may be faulty, since TRBJ2-7 better matches the DNA end. The CDR3 runs 14 residues. Looked up from germline, CDR1 is SEHNR and CDR2 is FQNEAQ (reference sequence). The CDR3 spells CASSLVDVTNEQYF. DNA for the CDR3: TGTGCCAGCAGCTTAGTCGACGTGACCAACGAGCAGTACTTC.

The CDR3 loop reads CASSRGGQETQYF. For the CDR3, the DNA is TGCGCCAGCAGCCGGGGAGGGCAAGAGACCCAGTACTTC. The rearrangement uses TRBV4-1 and TRBJ2-5, with TRBD2 matching over 7 bases. Germline values: CDR1 MGHRA, CDR2 YSYEKL. V dropped 4 bases and J dropped 2; count of bases not matched to a gene: 1. The CDR3 is made up of 13 amino acids.

This clone was picked up many times. The chain employs TRBV30 and TRBJ2-7, with 10 bases fitting TRBD2. The CDR3 consists of 15 residues. The ends lost 3 bases at V and 1 base at J; junction bases unmatched: 6. From germline, CDR1 is GTSNPN and CDR2 SVGIG (reference sequence). The DNA of the CDR3 is TGTGCCTGGAGACCTACTAGCGGGGTGTCCTACGAGCAGTACTTC. This sequence encodes CAWRPTSGVSYEQYF.

This clone appeared a few times. The chain links TRBV11-2 to TRBJ2-7; tentatively, D is TRBD1 (5 bases). Trimming cost V 1 base and J 3 bases, with 19 bases left between them. The CDR3 extends over 17 amino acids. CDR1 is SGHAT and CDR2 is FQNNGV in the germline V gene. In nucleotides, the CDR3 is TGTGCCAGCAGCTTAGCCCAGAGAACAGGAGCGAACTACGAGCAGTACTTC. This gives the protein CASSLAQRTGANYEQYF.

This clone was detected a few times. The chain carries TRBV9 and TRBJ2-7, with 10 bases lining up with TRBD1. CDR1 and CDR2 from the germline V gene are SGDLS and YYNGEE. This CDR3 has 17 amino acids. V lost 2 bases to trimming and J lost 2 bases; unmatched junction nucleotides: 10. The CDR3, as DNA: TGTGCCAGCAGCGTGTCCCGAGGGGGGACAGGGGCCTACGAGCAGTACTTC. The encoded protein is CASSVSRGGTGAYEQYF.

In its sample, this clone was seen a few times. The chain is built from TRBV29-1 and TRBJ2-3; tentatively, D is TRBD1 (6 bases). Deletions cut 4 bases from V and 3 bases from J, with 17 bases between. CDR1 is SQVTM and CDR2 is ANQGSEA in the germline V gene. This CDR3 has 15 residues. Here the CDR3 reads CSVAGGGQGTDTQYF. CDR3 nucleotide sequence: TGCAGCGTTGCCGGCGGAGGCCAGGGGACAGATACGCAGTATTTT.

The chain joins TRBV30 to TRBJ1-2, with D unclear. Deletions cut 5 bases from V and 4 bases from J, with 14 bases between. The CDR3 covers 13 residues. Looked up from germline, CDR1 is GTSNPN and CDR2 is SVGIG (reference sequence). The CDR3 DNA reads TGTGCCTGGGCTGTAGGGAATAGCTATGGCTACACCTTC. It specifies CAWAVGNSYGYTF.

The chain has TRBV4-2 and TRBJ2-1, with D possibly being TRBD1 or TRBD2 (6 bases each). CDR3 size: 17 residues. Trimming cost V 3 bases and J 4 bases, with 19 bases left between them. The germline V gene encodes CDR1 LGHNA and CDR2 YNFKEQ. Here the CDR3 DNA reads TGTGCCAGCAGCCAGGTTCCTGGGGGGCCCAGATACAATGAGCAGTTCTTC. Translating it yields CASSQVPGGPRYNEQFF.